The 3 T cell receptor beta chains below come from one sample, sequenced in a study of T cells in Graves' hyperthyroidism and ophthalmopathy. From RNA transcripts, TCR beta CDR3 regions were amplified. During a first-round RT-PCR of the TCR CDR3, the HTBI primer set was used. TCRdb itself ran the multiplex PCR reads through MiXCR, one entry per CDR3 protein. The repertoire consists of under 350,000 distinct CDR3 sequences, with roughly 18% occurring once and the leading ten covering approximately 49%. The sequenced sample consisted of blood. The receptors originated from a woman in her 50s with Graves' hyperthyroidism.

The CDR3 nucleotides are TGCGCCAGCAGTGGGGGGGACGGGATCTATGGCTACACCTTC. This encodes CASSGGDGIYGYTF. The J gene is TRBJ1-2, the V gene TRBV10-2, with D tentatively TRBD1 (5 bases). The CDR3 consists of 14 residues. CDR1 and CDR2 (germline): WSHSY, SAAADI. V was shortened by 4 bases and J by 4 bases, with 13 bases between the two germline ends.

This clonotype occurred once. A much larger clone lies a single base off, so this may be a read error. This chain links TRBV6-2 or TRBV6-3 with TRBJ2-7; perhaps TRBD1 as D (6 bases). This CDR3 has 15 amino acids. The germline V and J ends were trimmed by 4 bases and 0 bases, with 13 bases remaining between them. The V gene's germline CDR1 is MNHEY and CDR2 SVGEGT. The CDR3 loop is CASSLVRDTSYEQYV. The DNA of the CDR3 is TGTGCCAGCAGTTTAGTGAGGGACACCTCCTACGAGCAGTACGTC.

This clonotype has a count of ten or more. In DNA, the CDR3 is TGTGCCAGCAGCTCCGCCAGGGACACAGATACGCAGTATTTT. As protein: CASSSARDTDTQYF. The chain links TRBV7-3 to TRBJ2-3; D possibly corresponds to TRBD1 (5 bases). This CDR3 comprises 14 residues. V was clipped by 4 bases and J by 2 bases, with 10 bases between them. The germline V gene has CDR1 SGHTA and CDR2 FQGTGA.